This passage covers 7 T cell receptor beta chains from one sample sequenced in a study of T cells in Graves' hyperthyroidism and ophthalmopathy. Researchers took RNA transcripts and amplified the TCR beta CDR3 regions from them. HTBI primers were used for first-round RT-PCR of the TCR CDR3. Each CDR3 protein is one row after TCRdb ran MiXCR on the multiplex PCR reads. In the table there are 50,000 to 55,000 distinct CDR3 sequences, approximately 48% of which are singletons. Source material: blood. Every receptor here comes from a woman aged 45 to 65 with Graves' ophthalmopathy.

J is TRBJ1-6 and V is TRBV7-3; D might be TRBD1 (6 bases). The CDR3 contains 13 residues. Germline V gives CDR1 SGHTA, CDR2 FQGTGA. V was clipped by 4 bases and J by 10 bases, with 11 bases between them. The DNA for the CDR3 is TGTGCCAGCAGCTGGGAGGACAGATCACCCCTCCACTTT. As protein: CASSWEDRSPLHF.

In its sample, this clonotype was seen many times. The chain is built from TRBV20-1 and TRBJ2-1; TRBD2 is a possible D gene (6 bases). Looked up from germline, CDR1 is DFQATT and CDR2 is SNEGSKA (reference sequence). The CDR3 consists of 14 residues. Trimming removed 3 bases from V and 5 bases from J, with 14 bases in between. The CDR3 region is CSARGGSRHNEQFF. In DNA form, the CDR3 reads TGCAGTGCTAGGGGGGGTAGTAGGCACAATGAGCAGTTCTTC.

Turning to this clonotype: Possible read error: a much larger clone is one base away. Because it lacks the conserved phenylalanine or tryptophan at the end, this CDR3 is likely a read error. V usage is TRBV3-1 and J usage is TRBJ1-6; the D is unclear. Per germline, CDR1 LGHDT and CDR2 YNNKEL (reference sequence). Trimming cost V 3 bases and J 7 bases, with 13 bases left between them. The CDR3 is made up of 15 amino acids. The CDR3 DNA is TGTGCCAGCAGCCACCACCAAGACCCGAATTCACCCCTCCACCTT. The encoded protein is CASSHHQDPNSPLHL.

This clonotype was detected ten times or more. CDR3 residues: CASSVYNEQFF. CDR3 nucleotide sequence: TGTGCCAGCAGTGTATACAATGAGCAGTTCTTC. The gene calls are TRBV27 and TRBJ2-1, with D unclear. V lost 5 bases to trimming and J lost 4 bases, with 3 bases between them. Germline V CDR1 and CDR2: MNHEY, SMNVEV (reference sequence). This CDR3 region has 11 residues.

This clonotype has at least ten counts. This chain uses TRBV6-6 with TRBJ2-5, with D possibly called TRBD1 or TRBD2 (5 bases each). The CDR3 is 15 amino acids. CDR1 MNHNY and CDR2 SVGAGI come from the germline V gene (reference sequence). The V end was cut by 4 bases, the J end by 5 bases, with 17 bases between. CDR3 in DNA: TGTGCCAGCAGTTCCAGGGACCTGGGCGGGGAGACCCAGTACTTC. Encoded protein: CASSSRDLGGETQYF.

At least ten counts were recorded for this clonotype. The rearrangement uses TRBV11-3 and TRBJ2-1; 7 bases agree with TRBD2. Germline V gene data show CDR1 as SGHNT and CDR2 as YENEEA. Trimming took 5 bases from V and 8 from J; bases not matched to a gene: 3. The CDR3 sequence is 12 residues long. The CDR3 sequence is CASSLGGDEQFF. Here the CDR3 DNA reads TGTGCCAGCAGCCTGGGGGGGGATGAGCAGTTCTTC.

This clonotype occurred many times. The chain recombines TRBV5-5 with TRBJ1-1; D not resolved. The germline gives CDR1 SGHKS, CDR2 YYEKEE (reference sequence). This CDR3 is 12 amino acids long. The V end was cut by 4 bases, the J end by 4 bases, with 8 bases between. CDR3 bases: TGTGCCAGCAGCCTCGATAGCACTGAAGCTTTCTTT. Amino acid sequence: CASSLDSTEAFF. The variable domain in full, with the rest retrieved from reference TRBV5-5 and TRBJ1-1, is DAGVTQSPTHLIKTRGQQVTLRCSPISGHKSVSWYQQVLGQGPQFIFQYYEKEERGRGNFPDRFSARQFPNYSSELNVNALLLGDSALYLCASSLDSTEAFFGQGTRLTVV.